This T cell receptor (beta chain) was sequenced in a study of cytomegalovirus exposure and HLA in healthy donors. Looking at the study overall: From HLA-typed donors, an early data release held about 85 million unique TCRs.

This PCR relied on a set of 60 Vbeta primers and 13 Jbeta primers. Assay used: immunoSEQ multiplex PCR; TCRdb lists only in-frame clones, some missing. This sample yields about 160,000 clones, of which around 76% are seen a single time; roughly 1.5% belongs to the top ten. General study findings and limits: Most of the TCR beta V segments (in an earlier analysis) were productive either about 87% or about 30% of the time.

There are 15 residues in the CDR3. CDR1 is MGHRA and CDR2 is YSYEKL in the germline V gene. As concerns this clone: Its antigen is currently unknown.

The sequence derives from a man in his forties in good health and CMV-seronegative. This chain links TRBV4-1 with TRBJ2-5; TRBD2 matches at 9 bases. The J call may not be correct, given that the DNA end is closer to TRBJ2-7. The sample consisted of PBMCs. The CDR3 here is CASSQETSGWYEQYF. In DNA form, the CDR3 reads TGCGCCAGCAGCCAAGAAACTAGCGGGTGGTACGAGCAGTACTTC.